This T cell receptor beta chain was profiled in a study of T cell repertoires in cytomegalovirus infection. Notes on the study in general: In two of eight donors, the top clonotype was HLA-C-restricted CMV-specific. There were carriers of CMV plus the relevant HLA, and cumulative public TCR beta family frequency identified them.

The CDR3 has 16 residues. J lost 2 bases, V lost 3 bases, and 6 bases had no gene match. Germline CDR1 reads SGHNT; CDR2 reads YYREEE (reference sequence). TCRdb reprocessed the reads with MiXCR, giving one entry per CDR3 protein. The sample holds 300,000 to 400,000 distinct CDR3 sequences; 15% to 20% are singletons and the top ten take under 9%. This clonotype appeared many times. The antigen is undetermined. This receptor was obtained from a human donor in good health (CMV status not recorded). Some clones in this sample may be carry-over from other donors' samples. The chain uses TRBV5-4 and TRBJ2-2; 8 bases agree with TRBD1. The material sequenced was PBMCs. Here the CDR3 DNA reads TGTGCCAGCAGCTCGCCAGACAGGGGTAACACCGGGGAGCTGTTTTTT. It yields the protein CASSSPDRGNTGELFF.